The 3 T cell receptor beta chains below were found in one sample sequenced in a study of T cell changes during pregnancy in multiple sclerosis. The repertoire was sequenced with immunoSEQ multiplex PCR; TCRdb's copy has only in-frame clones and lacks some. The sample carries tens of thousands of clones, about 90% recorded once. The sequencing here drew on CD4+ T cells from peripheral blood mononuclear cells, taken after pregnancy. The receptors were gathered from a female donor with multiple sclerosis, enrolled in a pregnancy study.

The chain has TRBV30 and TRBJ1-2; TRBD1 matches 9 bases. Germline V gene lookup returns CDR1 GTSNPN and CDR2 SVGIG (reference sequence). After removal of 3 bases from V and 13 bases from J, the junction contained 18 bases not matched to a gene. The CDR3 length is 15 residues. The CDR3 spells CAWRGGYRDRAGFTF. The CDR3 DNA follows: TGTGCCTGGAGGGGGGGATACCGGGACAGGGCCGGTTTCACCTTC.

The V gene is TRBV7-2, the J gene TRBJ1-1; D might be TRBD1 (6 bases). Trimming left V 3 bases short and J 0 bases short, with 8 bases between. The CDR3 runs 14 residues. Germline V gene sequence: CDR1 SGHTA, CDR2 FQGNSA. The CDR3: CASSFGGLNTEAFF. CDR3 bases: TGTGCCAGCAGCTTTGGGGGCCTGAACACTGAAGCTTTCTTT.

The chain combines TRBV4-2 with TRBJ1-2, with D perhaps matching TRBD1 (6 bases). There are 13 residues in the CDR3. Per the germline V gene, CDR1 is LGHNA and CDR2 is YNFKEQ. The V end lost 1 base, the J end lost 13 bases, and 16 bases lay between the germline ends. The CDR3: CASSQGTVEVATF. CDR3 nucleotides: TGTGCCAGCAGCCAAGGGACAGTCGAGGTCGCCACCTTC.